The clone carrying this T cell receptor (beta chain) was observed at least ten times. Its target is not known. The data derive from a study of CD8 T cells in ankylosing spondylitis. For TCR beta, libraries came from quantitative 5'-RACE with molecular barcodes. One entry per CDR3 protein results from TCRdb running MiXCR on the 5' RACE reads. The data show some 270,000 distinct CDR3 sequences, with more than 25% seen just once and around 4.5% held by the top ten. Per the germline V gene, CDR1 is DFQATT and CDR2 is SNEGSKA (reference sequence). The V and J ends lost 5 bases and 1 base respectively, with 10 bases between them. The CDR3 runs 13 residues. Whole-study findings and limits: In ankylosing spondylitis blood, a motif of eight highly homologous TCR beta variants appeared characteristic.

The chain has TRBV20-1 and TRBJ2-3; D gene uncertain. The sample taken for sequencing was blood, either unsorted or a sorted T cell fraction (not recorded which). This sequence was found in a male donor with ankylosing spondylitis or in good health (not recorded which). The CDR3 DNA sequence: TGCAGTGCTCACCGTGGGGGCACAGATACGCAGTATTTT. Encoded protein: CSAHRGGTDTQYF.